This TCR beta chain comes out of a study of cytomegalovirus exposure and HLA in healthy donors. PCR used 60 Vbeta primers and 13 Jbeta primers. Assay: immunoSEQ multiplex PCR; the TCRdb copy retains only in-frame clones and omits some. The repertoire has 150,000 to 200,000 clones, around four fifths of them found once; the top ten carry around 2.8%. V lost 4 bases and J 3 bases, leaving 4 bases between the germline ends. Germline V gives CDR1 SGHTA, CDR2 FQGNSA. CDR3 length equals 11 residues. This sequence joins TRBV7-2 and TRBJ2-7; D unclear. The sequenced material came from PBMCs. The receptor comes from a woman between 45 and 65 years old in good health and CMV-seropositive. CDR3 nucleotide sequence: TGTGCCAGCAGCTCACTCTACGAGCAGTACTTC. Translated, it gives CASSSLYEQYF. Full variable domain (outside the CDR3, taken from reference TRBV7-2 and TRBJ2-7): GAGVSQSPSNKVTEKGKDVELRCDPISGHTALYWYRQSLGQGLEFLIYFQGNSAPDKSGLPSDRFSAERTGGSVSTLTIQRTQQEDSAVYLCASSSLYEQYFGPGTRLTVT.